This T cell receptor (beta chain) was obtained from a study of T cell repertoires in cytomegalovirus infection. There are a few counts of this clonotype. The antigen remains undetermined. TCRdb called the reads again in MiXCR, with one record for every CDR3 protein. The sample includes under 350,000 distinct CDR3 sequences, around 20% of them seen just once. Germline values: CDR1 SGHTA, CDR2 FQGNSA. The CDR3 sequence is 15 residues long. Germline trimming cut 4 bases from V and 5 bases from J; bases unmatched to any gene: 8. The rearrangement uses TRBV7-2 and TRBJ2-5, with 9 bases fitting TRBD2. The sequenced sample was cultured PBMCs, obtained from culture after CMV antigen stimulation. The clonotype originates from a human donor in good health (CMV status not recorded). Some clones in this sample may be carry-over from other donors' samples. CDR3 coding DNA: TGTGCCAGCAGCTCTGTAGCGGGAGAGGTCGAGACCCAGTACTTC. Protein: CASSSVAGEVETQYF. Together with reference TRBV7-2 and TRBJ2-5, the CDR3 gives the full variable domain: GAGVSQSPSNKVTEKGKDVELRCDPISGHTALYWYRQSLGQGLEFLIYFQGNSAPDKSGLPSDRFSAERTGGSVSTLTIQRTQQEDSAVYLCASSSVAGEVETQYFGPGTRLLVL.